Listed below are T cell receptor beta chains from one sample, sequenced in a study of T cell responses to AZD1222 COVID-19 vaccine. Some clones are missing from TCRdb's copy, which holds only in-frame ones; the method was immunoSEQ multiplex PCR. Among some 140,000 clones listed, 90% to 95% were seen once. Sample: peripheral blood, taken 28 days after the second AZD1222 dose. The receptors shown here come from an adult who received the AZD1222 COVID-19 vaccine. Both conserved end residues are part of each CDR3. D genes are given only for firm matches. Rows give clone size only sometimes, using once, few, many, or a class for an expanded clone.

j_call d_call v_call clone_size cdr3_aa cdr3_nt
TRBJ2-5 NA TRBV5-4 NA CASSSGVEVGETQYF TGTGCCAGCAGCTCTGGGGTGGAGGTTGGAGAGACCCAGTACTTC
TRBJ1-4 NA TRBV7-6 NA CASSLGGGIFEKLFF TGTGCCAGCAGCTTAGGGGGGGGAATTTTTGAAAAACTGTTTTTT
TRBJ2-1 NA TRBV28 NA CASSLIGKTTANEQFF TGTGCCAGCAGTTTGATCGGAAAAACAACAGCCAATGAGCAGTTCTTC
TRBJ2-1 NA TRBV2 NA CASIVQRYDNEQFF TGTGCCAGCATCGTGCAAAGGTACGACAATGAGCAGTTCTTC
TRBJ2-5 TRBD2 TRBV9 NA CASSVGGTTAETQYF TGTGCCAGCAGCGTCGGGGGGACCACCGCAGAGACCCAGTACTTC
TRBJ1-2 NA TRBV28 NA CASSLPGGAGYTF TGTGCCAGCAGCCTCCCTGGGGGGGCCGGCTACACCTTC
TRBJ1-1 TRBD1 TRBV7-9 NA CASSPTRDRGITEAFF TGTGCCAGCAGCCCCACCCGGGACAGGGGAATCACTGAAGCTTTCTTT
TRBJ1-1 NA TRBV18 NA CASSPPGRWTEAFF TGTGCCAGCTCACCACCGGGAAGGTGGACTGAAGCTTTCTTT
TRBJ2-1 NA TRBV30 NA CAWASQGNEQFF TGTGCCTGGGCGAGCCAGGGGAATGAGCAGTTCTTC
TRBJ2-3 NA TRBV6-2/TRBV6-3 NA CASSRGSAHTQYF TGTGCCAGCAGTCGGGGGTCCGCTCATACGCAGTATTTT
TRBJ1-2 TRBD1 TRBV19 NA CASSFTGVSGYTF TGTGCCAGTAGTTTTACAGGGGTATCTGGCTACACCTTC
TRBJ1-5 TRBD1 TRBV5-8 NA CASSHRTGGRTNQPQHF TGTGCCAGCAGCCATCGGACAGGGGGGAGGACCAATCAGCCCCAGCATTTT
TRBJ2-3 NA TRBV7-9 once CASSLEGDTQYF TGTGCCAGCAGCTTAGAGGGAGATACGCAGTATTTT
TRBJ1-5 NA TRBV6-5 NA CASSYSGTQPQHF TGTGCCAGCAGTTATTCCGGGACCCAGCCCCAGCATTTT
TRBJ1-1 TRBD1 TRBV10-3 NA CAISESPGGNTEAFF TGTGCCATCAGTGAGTCGCCAGGGGGGAACACTGAAGCTTTCTTT
TRBJ1-1 NA TRBV4-2 NA CASSQGGDWDKAFF TGTGCCAGCAGCCAAGGGGGGGACTGGGATAAAGCTTTCTTT
TRBJ2-1 TRBD2 TRBV6-2/TRBV6-3 NA CASSPRGIAGDNEQFF TGTGCCAGCAGTCCCCGTGGTATAGCGGGGGACAATGAGCAGTTCTTC
TRBJ2-7 TRBD1 TRBV18 NA CASSPASRQGYEQYF TGTGCCAGCTCACCAGCATCGAGACAGGGCTACGAGCAGTACTTC
TRBJ1-2 TRBD1 TRBV7-9 NA CASSLDQGERGYTF TGTGCCAGCAGCTTAGACCAGGGGGAACGTGGCTACACCTTC
TRBJ1-2 NA TRBV6-2/TRBV6-3 NA CASSFNRGGYTF TGTGCCAGCAGTTTCAACCGGGGCGGCTACACCTTC
TRBJ2-2 TRBD2 TRBV11-3 NA CASSSTSGGNTGELFF TGTGCCAGCAGCTCGACTAGCGGGGGGAACACCGGGGAGCTGTTTTTT
TRBJ1-1 TRBD1 TRBV13 NA CASSTLPGQGADTEAFF TGTGCCAGCAGCACGTTACCGGGACAGGGGGCAGATACTGAAGCTTTCTTT
TRBJ1-4 NA TRBV7-9 NA CASSIGPGSEKLFF TGTGCCAGCAGTATAGGGCCAGGGAGCGAAAAACTGTTTTTT
TRBJ1-6 TRBD1 TRBV14 NA CASSPDRGLGSPLHF TGTGCCAGCAGCCCCGACAGGGGCTTGGGTTCACCCCTCCACTTT
TRBJ1-1 TRBD1 TRBV25-1 once CASSERDRGTEAFF TGTGCCAGCAGTGAAAGGGACAGGGGCACTGAAGCTTTCTTT
TRBJ1-5 TRBD1 TRBV15 NA CATRGDRGFNQPQHF TGTGCCACCAGGGGGGACAGGGGTTTCAATCAGCCCCAGCATTTT
TRBJ1-1 NA TRBV12-5 medium-sized CASGLVPREAFF TGTGCTAGTGGTTTGGTTCCACGGGAAGCTTTCTTT
TRBJ1-5 TRBD1 TRBV7-9 NA CASSLQTGSQQPQHF TGTGCCAGCAGCCTACAGACAGGGTCCCAACAGCCCCAGCATTTT
TRBJ1-2 TRBD1 TRBV6-2/TRBV6-3 NA CASSYITRDRHRYYGYTF TGTGCCAGCAGTTACATCACCCGGGACAGGCACCGCTACTATGGCTACACCTTC